Included here is one T cell receptor beta chain sequence, with context. Antigen: not known. To make TCR beta libraries, researchers used iRepertoire HTBI primers and Arm-PCR of CDR3 regions. In the study's own analysis: Identified across the samples were around 62 TRBV segments and over 11 TRBJ segments. TCRdb analysed the multiplex PCR reads with MiXCR anew, one entry per CDR3 protein. It is TCRdb's table, rather than the study itself, that gives the V and J calls and clone size. The sample lists about 470,000 distinct CDR3 sequences, roughly 20% seen once, with about 8.3% in the top ten. V lost 6 bases and J 5 bases, leaving 7 bases between the germline ends. The CDR3 covers 11 residues. The germline gives CDR1 DFQATT, CDR2 SNEGSKA (reference sequence). The sample originates from a study of regulatory T cells in long-lasting Graves disease. Whole-study results and caveats: Authors noted too few samples as a limitation. Preferential use of TRBV28, TRBJ1-2 and TRBJ2-5 was seen in persistent disease.

The time point: persistent/refractory GD, antithyroid drugs over 5 years with positive TRAb. Isolated PBMC RNA provided the starting material for the TCR library. Collection of peripheral blood (about 10 milliliters) was done using EDTA tubes. Sequencing used peripheral blood mononuclear cells (PBMCs), obtained when the disease was refractory, from a patient treated with antithyroid drugs. The V and J genes are TRBV20-1 and TRBJ2-2; unclear D gene. This TCR came from a female donor with Graves disease. Written as DNA, the CDR3 is TGCAGTGCAAGTTCTACCGGGGAGCTGTTTTTT. Its protein product is CSASSTGELFF.